The clone carrying this TCR beta chain was counted once. Antigen: not known. The data were obtained in a study of cytomegalovirus exposure and HLA in healthy donors. Overall study results and limits: Being productive about 87% or about 30% of the time was typical of most TCR beta V segments in an earlier analysis. Presence/absence results assume similar sequencing depth per donor, which may not hold. The analysis excluded some indistinguishable V segments, including TRBV6-2 and TRBV6-3.

The germline CDR1 and CDR2 sequences are SEHNR and FQNEAQ (reference sequence). CDR3 size: 12 residues. V was clipped by 5 bases and J by 8 bases; unmatched bases: 3. Vbeta (60) and Jbeta (13) primers were used in the PCR. Clones were read by immunoSEQ multiplex PCR, and TCRdb kept only the in-frame ones, dropping some. This sample yields under 200,000 clones, of which roughly 77% are seen a single time; 3.5% to 4.5% belongs to the top ten. The chain combines TRBV7-9 with TRBJ2-1, with 7 bases aligning to TRBD2. The sequencing sample was made of PBMCs. The receptor was isolated from a man aged 25 to 40 in good health and CMV-seropositive. In DNA, the CDR3 is TGTGCCAGCAGCGCGACTAGCCATGAGCAGTTCTTC. It yields the protein CASSATSHEQFF.